The 6 T cell receptor beta chains reported below all come from one sample, sequenced in a study of T cell responses to AZD1222 COVID-19 vaccine (dated by TCRdb to about 2021). Libraries were built with the immunoSEQ multiplex PCR assay. In its TCRdb copy, this immuneACCESS table keeps in-frame sequences only and misses some clones. Where compared with another copy, unresolved V genes explain less than half of these, and the others have no known cause. Present in this sample are some 120,000 clones, 90% of which were seen just once. The ten largest clones add up to about 4% of the sample. Taken with the paper, the label for time point translates to: baseline before first vaccination. The treatment or condition label for this specimen denotes: meningococcal conjugate vaccine given as trial control. The sample consisted of peripheral blood, taken on day 0 of MenACWY control vaccination. The receptors shown here come from an adult in good health.

The chain is built from TRBV19 and TRBJ1-1; 7 bases fit TRBD1. There are 11 residues in the CDR3. V lost 10 bases, J lost 6 bases, and 5 bases stayed unmatched. Germline assignment: CDR1 LNHDA and CDR2 SQIVND (reference sequence). CDR3 bases: TGTGCCACCGGGACAGTCTCTGAAGCTTTCTTT. It encodes CATGTVSEAFF.

This chain links TRBV28 with TRBJ1-5; a possible D gene is TRBD1 (5 bases). This CDR3 has 15 amino acids. V lost 5 bases and J 0 bases, leaving 11 bases between the germline ends. The germline V gene encodes CDR1 MDHEN and CDR2 SYDVKM. The CDR3 nucleotides read TGTGCCAGCAGTAAGACAGCATATAGCAATCAGCCCCAGCATTTT. Translation: CASSKTAYSNQPQHF.

The genes are TRBV6-2 or TRBV6-3 and TRBJ1-1; the D gene is possibly TRBD1 (6 bases). CDR1 and CDR2 (germline): MNHEY, SVGEGT. The CDR3 runs to 14 residues. The V gene lost 0 bases and the J gene lost 5 bases, with 10 bases spanning the gap. The CDR3 reads CASSYSAGVTEAFF. The CDR3 DNA follows: TGTGCCAGCAGTTACTCAGCAGGGGTAACTGAAGCTTTCTTT.

The gene calls are TRBV24-1 and TRBJ2-5; TRBD1 might be the D (6 bases). V was pared by 0 bases and J by 3 bases, with 7 bases between. This CDR3 has 14 residues. The germline V gene encodes CDR1 KGHDR and CDR2 SFDVKD. The DNA of the CDR3 is TGTGCCACCAGTGATTTGGGACAGAAAGAGACCCAGTACTTC. It codes for CATSDLGQKETQYF.

The chain joins TRBV4-1 to TRBJ1-4; 8 positions match TRBD1. Germline trimming cut 1 base from V and 6 bases from J; bases unmatched to any gene: 7. The CDR3 loop spans 16 amino acids. Germline V lookup: CDR1 MGHRA, CDR2 YSYEKL. The CDR3 here is CASSQAHRGGDEKLFF. The CDR3 nucleotides are TGCGCCAGCAGCCAAGCCCACAGGGGGGGAGATGAAAAACTGTTTTTT.

Only a few counts were recorded for this clone. This chain uses TRBV7-9 with TRBJ1-1; a possible D gene is TRBD1 (5 bases). This CDR3 comprises 15 residues. CDR1 is SEHNR and CDR2 is FQNEAQ in the germline V gene (reference sequence). V lost 6 bases and J 3 bases, leaving 17 bases between the germline ends. CDR3 DNA: TGTGCCAGCAGTTATATTCAGGGCGCACACACTGAAGCTTTCTTT. Protein product: CASSYIQGAHTEAFF.